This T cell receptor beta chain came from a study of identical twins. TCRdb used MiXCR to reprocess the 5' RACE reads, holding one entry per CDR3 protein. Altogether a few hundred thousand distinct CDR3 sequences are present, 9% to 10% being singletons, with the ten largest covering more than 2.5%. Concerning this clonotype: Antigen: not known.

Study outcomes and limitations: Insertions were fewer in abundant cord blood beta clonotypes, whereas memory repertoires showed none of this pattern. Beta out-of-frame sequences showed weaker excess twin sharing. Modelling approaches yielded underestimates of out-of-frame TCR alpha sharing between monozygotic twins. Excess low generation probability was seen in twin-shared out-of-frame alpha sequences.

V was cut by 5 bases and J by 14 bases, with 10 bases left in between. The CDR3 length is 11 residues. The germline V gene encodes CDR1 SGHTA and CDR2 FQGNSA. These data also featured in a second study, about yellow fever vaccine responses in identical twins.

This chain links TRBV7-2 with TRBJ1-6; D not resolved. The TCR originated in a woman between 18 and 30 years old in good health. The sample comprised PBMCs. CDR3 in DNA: TGTGCCAGCAGCCCTTCTGGATCCCTCCACTTT. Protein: CASSPSGSLHF.